This entry lists 8 T cell receptor beta chains sequenced from one sample in a study of technical replicates of blood from a handful of donors. Measured with immunoSEQ multiplex PCR; TCRdb has only the in-frame clones, and not every one. The sample has tens of thousands of clones, about 95% seen once. Specimen: T cells isolated from PBMCs. These receptors were collected from a human donor in good health.

This sequence joins TRBV29-1 and TRBJ2-1, with 7 positions matching TRBD2. J was trimmed by 5 bases and V by 3 bases; bases with no gene match: 7. CDR1 and CDR2 (germline): SQVTM, ANQGSEA. The CDR3 totals 14 residues. The CDR3 sequence is CSVEVGLTNNEQFF. In DNA form, the CDR3 reads TGCAGCGTTGAGGTGGGACTAACAAACAATGAGCAGTTCTTC.

As for this clone: Mismatch with germline at one junction end may stem from a read error. In DNA, the CDR3 is TGTGCCAGCATTGAACTAGCGGGAGTTACCCCGCAGTACTTC. Protein: CASIELAGVTPQYF. The chain carries TRBV6-1 and TRBJ2-7, with 11 bases lining up with TRBD2. Per germline, CDR1 MNHNS and CDR2 SASEGT. The CDR3 has 14 residues.

V and J are TRBV18 and TRBJ1-5; D ambiguous. V was pared by 1 base and J by 6 bases, with 16 bases between. The length of the CDR3 is 16 residues. CDR1 KGHSH and CDR2 LQKENI come from the germline V gene. The CDR3 coding sequence is TGTGCCAGCTCACCACTCGGAGGGTCCGGTGGTCAGCCCCAGCATTTT. The encoded protein is CASSPLGGSGGQPQHF.

The rearrangement links TRBV5-1 to TRBJ2-5, with D maybe TRBD1 (6 bases). Deletions cut 3 bases from V and 6 bases from J, with 18 bases between. The CDR3 contains 15 residues. Germline V lookup: CDR1 SGHRS, CDR2 YFSETQ. The CDR3 spells CASSSDTDRLQTQYF. The CDR3 coding sequence is TGCGCCAGCAGCTCCGATACCGACAGGCTCCAGACCCAGTACTTC.

About this clone itself: The same CDR3 can be traced to other DNA sequences in this sample. The gene calls are TRBV9 and TRBJ2-7; the match to TRBD1 covers 9 bases. Germline V gene lookup returns CDR1 SGDLS and CDR2 YYNGEE. This CDR3 has 14 amino acids. V trimming: 0 bases; J trimming: 5 bases; junction bases outside the gene matches: 3. The CDR3 protein is CASSVGQGVHEQYF. DNA of the CDR3: TGTGCCAGCAGCGTAGGACAGGGGGTTCACGAGCAGTACTTC.

The chain uses TRBV2 and TRBJ1-1, with D uncertain. Germline CDR1 and CDR2: SNHLY and FYNNEI. Trimming shortened V by 7 bases and J by 4 bases, and 13 bases separated the two germline ends. The CDR3 extends over 13 amino acids. As DNA, the CDR3 is TGTGCCAGCACCCTCAGTGTTATCACTGAAGCTTTCTTT. This translates into CASTLSVITEAFF.

The gene calls are TRBV27 and TRBJ2-1; the D is unclear. This CDR3 has 13 amino acids. The ends were cut back, 4 bases at V and 6 bases at J, with 10 bases in the middle. The germline CDR1 and CDR2 sequences are MNHEY and SMNVEV (reference sequence). The CDR3 DNA reads TGTGCCAGCAGTTATAGTCGTAGCAATGAGCAGTTCTTC. Translation gives CASSYSRSNEQFF.

This rearrangement joins TRBV10-2 to TRBJ2-2, with 11 bases matching TRBD1. Germline V gene data show CDR1 as WSHSY and CDR2 as SAAADI. This CDR3 is built from 15 residues. J was trimmed by 5 bases and V by 9 bases; bases with no gene match: 8. The CDR3 region is CASRQGTGGTGELFF. The CDR3 region has the DNA TGCGCCAGTCGCCAAGGGACAGGGGGAACCGGGGAGCTGTTTTTT.